What follows are 23 T cell receptor beta chains derived from one specimen sequenced in a study of regulatory T cells in long-lasting Graves disease. According to the study, TCR beta libraries were built with iRepertoire HTBI primers and CDR3-region Arm-PCR. One entry per CDR3 protein results from TCRdb running MiXCR on the multiplex PCR reads. Among about 430,000 distinct CDR3 sequences listed, about 15% were seen once. As for time point: newly diagnosed GD, antithyroid drugs for less than 3 months. RNA isolated from PBMCs was used to make the TCR library. The data were also submitted as part of a second study, on T cells in Graves' hyperthyroidism and ophthalmopathy.

The sample was peripheral blood mononuclear cells (PBMCs), taken at new diagnosis, from a patient treated with antithyroid drugs. All receptors come from a woman aged 40-49 years with Graves disease.

As regards this clonotype: A far larger clone is only one base removed, so a read error is likely. V is TRBV11-2 and J is TRBJ2-3; 7 nucleotides agree with TRBD1. The J call may be faulty, since TRBJ1-1 better matches the DNA end. The CDR3 is 14 amino acids. Germline V CDR1 and CDR2: SGHAT, FQNNGV. In DNA form, the CDR3 reads TGTGCCAGCAGCTTAGGGAACAGGGGAACTGATGCTTTCTTT. It translates to CASSLGNRGTDAFF.

J is TRBJ2-1 and V is TRBV27, with D uncertain. Germline V gene lookup returns CDR1 MNHEY and CDR2 SMNVEV (reference sequence). The CDR3 is 13 amino acids. V shed 3 bases and J shed 3 bases, with 6 bases lying between them. This CDR3 is CASSFGVYNEQFF. In nucleotides, the CDR3 is TGTGCCAGCAGTTTTGGGGTCTACAATGAGCAGTTCTTC.

The table lists this clonotype with many counts. The chain carries TRBV20-1 and TRBJ2-7, with 8 nucleotides matching TRBD2. The germline V gene has CDR1 DFQATT and CDR2 SNEGSKA (reference sequence). CDR3 length: 15 residues. Trimming took 0 bases from V and 4 from J; bases not matched to a gene: 8. The CDR3 spells CSARDRVAGRYEQYF. The CDR3 coding sequence is TGCAGTGCTAGAGATCGGGTAGCGGGGAGGTACGAGCAGTACTTC.

In its sample, this clonotype was seen many times. J is TRBJ2-1 and V is TRBV12-3 or TRBV12-4, with 9 bases lining up with TRBD2. The J segment lost 6 bases and the V segment lost 6 bases, leaving 12 bases of the junction unmatched. CDR3 length equals 16 residues. In DNA form, the CDR3 reads TGTGCCAGCAGCCCACATCGCCCAGCGGGGGGCAATGAGCAGTTCTTC. Its translation is CASSPHRPAGGNEQFF.

This clonotype was recorded at least ten times. V is TRBV6-1 and J is TRBJ2-3, with 9 bases aligning to TRBD1. V was clipped by 5 bases and J by 3 bases; unmatched bases: 12. The CDR3 spans 17 residues. Germline V gene data show CDR1 as MNHNS and CDR2 as SASEGT. The CDR3 DNA is TGTGCCAGCAGTCCGGGACAGGGTGCAATGGGTACAGATACGCAGTATTTT. Translation gives CASSPGQGAMGTDTQYF.

Note on this clonotype: A much larger clone lies one base from this, so it may be a read error. The V and J genes are TRBV5-1 and TRBJ2-3; D is tentatively TRBD1 or TRBD2 (5 bases each). Per germline, CDR1 SGHRS and CDR2 YFSETQ. There are 13 residues in the CDR3. Between the trimmed V and J ends, which lost 2 bases and 10 bases, there was a span of 14 bases. The DNA for the CDR3 is TGCGCCAGCAGCTTATGGCATAGGGACGCGCAGTATTTT. Translating it yields CASSLWHRDAQYF.

This clonotype was seen many times. The chain uses TRBV11-3 and TRBJ1-1; D is unresolved. The CDR3 totals 11 residues. The germline gives CDR1 SGHNT, CDR2 YENEEA. V gave up 1 base and J gave up 9 bases, with 6 bases separating them. Here the CDR3 reads CASSLGFKAFF. CDR3 coding DNA: TGTGCCAGCAGCTTAGGGTTTAAAGCTTTCTTT.

This clonotype has just a few counts. This chain joins TRBV19 and TRBJ1-2, with no clear D. Germline V gives CDR1 LNHDA, CDR2 SQIVND (reference sequence). The CDR3 covers 14 residues. Trimming removed 7 bases at V and 0 bases at J, with 12 bases between. The CDR3 loop reads CASNSENPNYGYTF. CDR3 in DNA: TGTGCCAGTAACTCCGAAAACCCTAACTATGGCTACACCTTC.

In its sample, this clonotype was seen many times. The chain carries TRBV12-3 or TRBV12-4 and TRBJ2-3; D is possibly TRBD2 (5 bases). Trimming cost V 8 bases and J 0 bases, with 15 bases left between them. The CDR3 length is 15 residues. CDR3 region: CASWNGISSTDTQYF. The CDR3 bases are TGTGCCAGCTGGAACGGGATTTCTAGCACAGATACGCAGTATTTT.

With respect to this clonotype: The likely explanation is a read error, given a far larger clone one base away. The chain carries TRBV18 and TRBJ2-3; 12 nucleotides line up with TRBD2. V shed 8 bases, J shed 13 bases, and the junction held 13 bases outside the gene matches. The CDR3 length is 14 residues. The germline V gene encodes CDR1 KGHSH and CDR2 LQKENI. The CDR3 sequence: CASSRGRRTSGEYF. CDR3 coding DNA: TGTGCCAGCAGCCGAGGCAGACGGACTAGCGGGGAGTATTTT.

This clonotype occurred a few times. The chain recombines TRBV10-2 with TRBJ2-1; TRBD2 matches 9 bases. With 2 bases clipped from V and 15 bases from J, the junction kept 2 bases outside the gene matches. The CDR3 has 11 residues. From germline, CDR1 is WSHSY and CDR2 SAAADI. The CDR3 nucleotides are TGCGCCAGCAGTGAGGGGACTAGCATGTTCTTC. Translated: CASSEGTSMFF.

This clonotype was seen ten or more times. The chain joins TRBV20-1 to TRBJ2-3; 7 bases align to TRBD1. The CDR3 extends over 16 amino acids. Looked up from germline, CDR1 is DFQATT and CDR2 is SNEGSKA (reference sequence). V was pared by 3 bases and J by 2 bases, with 11 bases of the junction left unmatched. The CDR3 loop is CSARPNRGMHTDTQYF. CDR3 sequence (DNA): TGCAGTGCTAGGCCGAACAGGGGTATGCACACAGATACGCAGTATTTT.

This clonotype was detected ten times or more. CDR3: CASSLKGTYEQYF. Written as DNA, the CDR3 is TGTGCCAGCAGTCTGAAGGGAACCTACGAGCAGTACTTC. The V and J genes are TRBV12-3 or TRBV12-4 and TRBJ2-7; D remains ambiguous. V was cut by 5 bases and J by 2 bases, with 10 bases left in between. The CDR3 covers 13 residues.

Ten or more counts support this clonotype. The gene calls are TRBV30 and TRBJ1-6; D might be TRBD1 (5 bases). This CDR3 has 13 residues. Germline assignment: CDR1 GTSNPN and CDR2 SVGIG (reference sequence). V lost 0 bases to trimming and J lost 9 bases, with 9 bases between them. CDR3 sequence: CAWSVQEFSPLHF. The DNA of the CDR3 is TGTGCCTGGAGTGTACAGGAATTTTCACCCCTCCACTTT.

This clonotype was counted between two and nine times. The chain combines TRBV20-1 with TRBJ2-7, with 13 positions matching TRBD2. The CDR3 has 13 amino acids. V trimming: 5 bases; J trimming: 6 bases; junction bases outside the gene matches: 4. Germline loops: CDR1 DFQATT, CDR2 SNEGSKA (reference sequence). CDR3 nucleotide sequence: TGCAGTGCTTTTACTAGCGGGAGGGGCGAGCAGTACTTC. Translation: CSAFTSGRGEQYF.

In its sample, this clonotype was seen a few times. CDR3 loop: CASSKTGGGSIQYF. CDR3 bases: TGTGCCAGCAGTAAGACAGGGGGAGGGAGCATTCAGTACTTC. The chain has TRBV27 and TRBJ2-4; 9 bases map to TRBD1. The CDR3 has 14 amino acids. Per germline, CDR1 MNHEY and CDR2 SMNVEV (reference sequence). Losses at the gene ends were 5 bases for V and 9 bases for J; bases not matched to a gene: 8.

This clonotype was counted many times. This chain connects TRBV11-3 to TRBJ2-7; TRBD2 matches 11 bases. Per the germline V gene, CDR1 is SGHNT and CDR2 is YENEEA. The CDR3 runs to 17 residues. V lost 4 bases, J lost 7 bases, and 15 bases stayed unmatched. The CDR3 is CASSWGWVAGGPKEQYF. In DNA, the CDR3 is TGTGCCAGCAGCTGGGGGTGGGTAGCGGGAGGGCCAAAGGAGCAGTACTTC.

This clonotype was detected many times. This chain uses TRBV11-2 with TRBJ2-1, with TRBD2 matching over 12 bases. V shed 5 bases and J 1 base; nucleotides not matched to a gene: 9. This CDR3 spans 18 amino acids. CDR1 SGHAT and CDR2 FQNNGV come from the germline V gene. CDR3 protein: CASSPGLAGLGSYNEQFF. CDR3 nucleotides: TGTGCCAGCAGCCCCGGACTAGCGGGACTAGGGTCCTACAATGAGCAGTTCTTC.

Worth noting for this clonotype: At one boundary the junction diverges from the germline segment, which might be a read error. The V call is TRBV3-1, the J call TRBJ2-7; no reliable D call. The CDR3 extends over 15 amino acids. Germline loops: CDR1 LGHDT, CDR2 YNNKEL (reference sequence). As DNA, the CDR3 is TGTGCCAGCAGCCAAGCGGGCCGGAGCTCCTGCGAGCAGTACTTC. Amino acid sequence: CASSQAGRSSCEQYF.

Comments on this clonotype: A single base separates this from a much larger clone, so it may be a read error. The gene calls are TRBV19 and TRBJ2-1; D uncertain. The CDR3 contains 12 residues. Germline values: CDR1 LNHDA, CDR2 SQIVND (reference sequence). V lost 4 bases and J lost 2, with 3 bases in between. CDR3 loop: CASSTAYNEQFF. The CDR3 nucleotides are TGTGCCAGTAGTACGGCCTACAATGAGCAGTTCTTC.

The rearrangement joins TRBV4-2 to TRBJ2-5, with TRBD1 as a possible D gene (6 bases). The V end lost 0 bases, the J end lost 1 base, and 12 bases lay between the germline ends. The CDR3 covers 16 residues. Germline V gene data show CDR1 as LGHNA and CDR2 as YNFKEQ. The CDR3 DNA reads TGTGCCAGCAGCCAAGATCTGGGGGCGGGCCAAGAGACCCAGTACTTC. Its protein is CASSQDLGAGQETQYF.

This clonotype was detected ten times or more. J is TRBJ2-5 and V is TRBV30; 7 nucleotides align to TRBD2. Trimming took 2 bases from V and 0 from J; bases not matched to a gene: 6. CDR1 and CDR2 (germline): GTSNPN, SVGIG (reference sequence). The CDR3 has 15 residues. The CDR3: CAWSKAGVNQETQYF. The CDR3 DNA reads as TGTGCCTGGAGTAAGGCGGGAGTGAACCAAGAGACCCAGTACTTC.

The V call is TRBV12-5, the J call TRBJ2-3, with unresolved D. V lost 4 bases to trimming and J lost 5 bases, with 7 bases between them. This CDR3 contains 12 residues. The V gene's germline CDR1 is LGHNT and CDR2 FRNRAP. The CDR3 loop is CASGSDGDTQYF. DNA for the CDR3: TGTGCTAGTGGTTCGGACGGAGATACGCAGTATTTT. Full variable domain (missing parts from reference TRBV12-5 and TRBJ2-3): DARVTQTPRHKVTEMGQEVTMRCQPILGHNTVFWYRQTMMQGLELLAYFRNRAPLDDSGMPKDRFSAEMPDATLATLKIQPSEPRDSAVYFCASGSDGDTQYFGPGTRLTVL.